One and the same sample provided the 18 T cell receptor beta chains below, sequenced in a study of cytomegalovirus exposure and HLA in healthy donors. Profiling relied on immunoSEQ multiplex PCR, and the TCRdb table lists in-frame clones only, not all of them. Among some 98,000 clones listed, roughly 85% were seen once. Sequencing was performed on PBMCs. These receptors were taken from a woman younger than 45 in good health and CMV-seronegative.

The chain carries TRBV9 and TRBJ2-1; D possibly corresponds to TRBD1 (6 bases). Deletions cut 1 base from V and 2 bases from J, with 10 bases between. Germline CDR1 is SGDLS and CDR2 is YYNGEE. CDR3 length: 15 residues. This CDR3 is CASSVTTGTYNEQFF. The DNA of the CDR3 is TGTGCCAGCAGCGTAACTACAGGGACCTACAATGAGCAGTTCTTC.

This chain uses TRBV7-7 with TRBJ2-6; no definite D call. V lost 5 bases to trimming and J lost 0 bases, with 5 bases between them. The CDR3 contains 14 residues. Germline lookup yields CDR1 SSHAT and CDR2 FNYEAQ (reference sequence). This chain's CDR3 is CASSPSSGANVLTF. The CDR3 region has the DNA TGTGCCAGCAGCCCGAGCTCTGGGGCCAACGTCCTGACTTTC.

The chain has TRBV27 and TRBJ2-7; TRBD1 is a possible D gene (5 bases). The germline gives CDR1 MNHEY, CDR2 SMNVEV (reference sequence). The ends were cut back, 5 bases at V and 3 bases at J, with 14 bases in the middle. CDR3 length: 14 amino acids. Written as DNA, the CDR3 is TGTGCCAGCAGTCAGACAGACCCTCGCTACGAGCAGTACTTC. Translation gives CASSQTDPRYEQYF.

The V call is TRBV6-4, the J call TRBJ1-5, with D possibly TRBD1 on 5 matching bases. V lost 7 bases and J lost 9, with 19 bases in between. This CDR3 has 14 amino acids. Germline assignment: CDR1 MRHNA and CDR2 SNTAGT. The CDR3 nucleotides are TGTGCCAGCATGACGGAGCCGGGCACAGGGCCCCAGCATTTT. Translation: CASMTEPGTGPQHF.

This sequence joins TRBV19 and TRBJ2-3; no firm D call. Germline-derived CDR1 and CDR2 are LNHDA and SQIVND (reference sequence). The ends were cut back, 2 bases at V and 2 bases at J, with 11 bases in the middle. CDR3 size: 15 residues. CDR3: CASSIKPIDTDTQYF. The CDR3 region has the DNA TGTGCCAGTAGTATAAAGCCGATAGACACAGATACGCAGTATTTT.

V usage is TRBV5-4 and J usage is TRBJ2-2; D may be TRBD2 (7 bases). The germline V gene encodes CDR1 SGHNT and CDR2 YYREEE (reference sequence). V lost 7 bases to trimming and J lost 5 bases, with 18 bases between them. There are 15 residues in the CDR3. The CDR3 DNA sequence: TGTGCCAGCGAGTTCGGGGGGCCTGGTACCGGGGAGCTGTTTTTT. Encoded protein: CASEFGGPGTGELFF.

The chain recombines TRBV5-3 with TRBJ1-5; D remains unclear. TRBV5-3 is marked as an open reading frame, function uncertain. Trimming left V 9 bases short and J 6 bases short, with 10 bases between. The CDR3 contains 11 residues. The CDR3 spells CAIGVGQPQHF. Written as DNA, the CDR3 is TGTGCCATCGGGGTAGGTCAGCCCCAGCATTTT.

This clone was found a few times. The chain is built from TRBV11-2 and TRBJ2-7, with D hard to call. Between the trimmed V and J ends, which lost 5 bases and 1 base, there was a span of 9 bases. The CDR3 loop spans 13 amino acids. CDR1 and CDR2 (germline): SGHAT, FQNNGV. Written as DNA, the CDR3 is TGTGCCAGCAGCAGAGACACATCCTACGAGCAGTACTTC. Protein: CASSRDTSYEQYF.

The chain carries TRBV27 and TRBJ2-2; 7 positions agree with TRBD2. Germline CDR1 is MNHEY and CDR2 is SMNVEV (reference sequence). The CDR3 is 12 residues long. The V segment lost 7 bases and the J segment 5 bases; nucleotides outside the gene matches: 1. CDR3 nucleotides: TGTGCCAGCACAGCGGGAACCGGGGAGCTGTTTTTT. This codes for CASTAGTGELFF.

This clone showed up just once. The genes are TRBV19 and TRBJ2-1, with D possibly being TRBD1 (6 bases). The CDR3 length is 18 residues. CDR1 and CDR2 (germline): LNHDA, SQIVND (reference sequence). Between the trimmed V and J ends, which lost 3 bases and 6 bases, there was a span of 24 bases. The CDR3 DNA reads as TGTGCCAGTAGTATTTCCCCGGGACAAACCGCTTTCCGCAATGAGCAGTTCTTC. The encoded protein is CASSISPGQTAFRNEQFF.

J is TRBJ1-1 and V is TRBV19, with no clear D. Deletions cut 0 bases from V and 4 bases from J, with 12 bases between. The CDR3 has 15 amino acids. The germline gives CDR1 LNHDA, CDR2 SQIVND (reference sequence). CDR3 coding DNA: TGTGCCAGTAGTATAGATTGGGGAGTTTTCACTGAAGCTTTCTTT. Translation: CASSIDWGVFTEAFF. Using reference TRBV19 and TRBJ1-1 for the parts outside the CDR3, the full variable domain is DGGITQSPKYLFRKEGQNVTLSCEQNLNHDAMYWYRQDPGQGLRLIYYSQIVNDFQKGDIAEGYSVSREKKESFPLTVTSAQKNPTAFYLCASSIDWGVFTEAFFGQGTRLTVV.

The chain uses TRBV19 and TRBJ2-7; 8 bases are shared with TRBD1. Losses at the gene ends were 6 bases for V and 3 bases for J; bases not matched to a gene: 7. There are 14 residues in the CDR3. Germline CDR1 reads LNHDA; CDR2 reads SQIVND (reference sequence). CDR3 DNA: TGTGCCAGTAGCCCCCGACAGGGGTTCTACGAGCAGTACTTC. Protein: CASSPRQGFYEQYF.

This CDR3 reads CSVGVVETQYF. The CDR3 DNA is TGCAGTGTGGGAGTAGTCGAGACCCAGTACTTC. This chain joins TRBV20-1 and TRBJ2-5; D possibly corresponds to TRBD2 (5 bases). CDR1 DFQATT and CDR2 SNEGSKA come from the germline V gene (reference sequence). The CDR3 is 11 amino acids. V dropped 7 bases and J dropped 5 bases, with 11 bases sitting between them.

This clone is a singleton in its sample. The V and J genes are TRBV5-1 and TRBJ2-7; 10 bases align to TRBD1. CDR3 length: 14 residues. J gave up 1 base and V 4 bases, and 2 bases lay outside the gene matches. In germline, CDR1 is SGHRS, CDR2 YFSETQ. The CDR3 nucleotides read TGCGCCAGCAGCCGGGACAGGGGATCCTACGAGCAGTACTTC. As protein: CASSRDRGSYEQYF.

The chain employs TRBV5-1 and TRBJ1-4; tentative D call: TRBD1 (5 bases). CDR1 is SGHRS, CDR2 YFSETQ, per germline. This CDR3 has 16 residues. Trimming shortened V by 1 base and J by 0 bases, and 10 bases separated the two germline ends. DNA of the CDR3: TGCGCCAGCAGCTTGAGGGCGACAGCAACTAATGAAAAACTGTTTTTT. Translation gives CASSLRATATNEKLFF.

The rearrangement joins TRBV9 to TRBJ2-7; D is perhaps TRBD1 (6 bases). CDR3 length: 17 amino acids. Trimming took off 0 bases at V and 3 bases at J, with 19 bases between the two ends. CDR1 is SGDLS and CDR2 is YYNGEE in the germline V gene. CDR3 loop: CASSVGVRTTGGYEQYF. The CDR3 region has the DNA TGTGCCAGCAGCGTAGGCGTGAGAACGACAGGAGGCTACGAGCAGTACTTC.

The chain combines TRBV28 with TRBJ2-5; 8 bases are a match to TRBD1. The V and J ends lost 10 bases and 6 bases, in that order; junction bases with no gene match: 16. Germline loops: CDR1 MDHEN, CDR2 SYDVKM. The CDR3 runs 15 residues. CDR3 in DNA: TGTGCCACTAAGGACAGGGTGTCCCTAGGAAAGACCCAGTACTTC. Its translation is CATKDRVSLGKTQYF.

A single count supports this clone. The chain has TRBV27 and TRBJ1-5, with a weak D call TRBD1 (6 bases). CDR1 is MNHEY, CDR2 SMNVEV, per germline (reference sequence). Trimming stripped 5 bases from V and 0 bases from J, with 17 bases between. The CDR3 has 17 residues. The CDR3 nucleotides read TGTGCCAGCAGTCCCACCGGGACAAGAAATAGCAATCAGCCCCAGCATTTT. Its translation is CASSPTGTRNSNQPQHF.